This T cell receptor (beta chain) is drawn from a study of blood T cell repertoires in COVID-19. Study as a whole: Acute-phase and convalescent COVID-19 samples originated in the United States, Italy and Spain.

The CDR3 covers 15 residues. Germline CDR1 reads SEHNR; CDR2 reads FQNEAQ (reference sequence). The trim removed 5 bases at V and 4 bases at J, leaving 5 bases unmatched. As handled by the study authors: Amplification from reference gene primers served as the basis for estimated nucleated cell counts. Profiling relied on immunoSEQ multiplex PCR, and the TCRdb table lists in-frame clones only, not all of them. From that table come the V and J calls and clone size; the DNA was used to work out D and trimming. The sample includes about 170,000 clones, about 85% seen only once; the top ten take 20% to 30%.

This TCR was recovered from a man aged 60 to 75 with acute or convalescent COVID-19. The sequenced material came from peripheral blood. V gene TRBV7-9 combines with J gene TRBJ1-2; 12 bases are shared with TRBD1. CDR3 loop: CASSNGTGGAYGYTF. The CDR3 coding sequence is TGTGCCAGCAGCAATGGGACAGGGGGCGCCTATGGCTACACCTTC.